This TCR beta chain appears in the sequencing data of a study of Graves' ophthalmopathy and Graves' hyperthyroidism. Whole-study results and caveats: Blood also harbored most expanded thyroid clonotypes above 0.001 frequency.

In this sample, this clonotype turned up many times. No antigen is known for it. The V gene's germline CDR1 is MNHEY and CDR2 SVGAGI. CDR3 length: 13 amino acids. V gave up 2 bases and J gave up 6 bases, with 10 bases separating them. Excluded: other autoimmune disease, uncontrolled infection, pregnancy or lactation. Over 9.5 ml of fresh blood yielded the PBMCs by density gradient. Amplification of TCR beta CDR3 regions used RNA transcripts. Amplification began with first-round RT-PCR using HTBI primers, then second-round multiplex PCR was performed. One entry per CDR3 protein results from TCRdb running MiXCR on the multiplex PCR reads. The profile shows about 400,000 distinct CDR3 sequences, about 16% of them singletons.

The clonotype comes from a woman under 30 with Graves' ophthalmopathy. Specimen: peripheral blood. The chain has TRBV6-5 and TRBJ2-5; no clear D. The CDR3 region has the DNA TGTGCCAGCAGTTACGGGGATTCAAAGACCCAGTACTTC. Its translation is CASSYGDSKTQYF.